The 6 T cell receptor beta chains reported below all come from one sample, sequenced in a study of shared clonotypes between healthy human individuals (dated by TCRdb to 2020 to 2022). Library construction relied on the immunoSEQ multiplex PCR assay. TCRdb holds this immuneACCESS table with in-frame rearrangements only. Some clones are missing; in checked studies, unresolved V genes explain under half, and the rest has no known cause. The sample table shows about 340,000 clones, and over 70% are seen once. Together, the top ten hold less than 11% of the sample. Material: memory CD4+ T cells sorted from blood. The sample's cell subset or site label, in plain terms: CD45RA-negative fraction. The source is a man aged 25 to 40 in good health.

As regards this clone: A far larger clone lies a single base away; this is likely a read error. This rearrangement joins TRBV6-1 to TRBJ1-4; TRBD1 might be the D (5 bases). The ends were cut back, 6 bases at V and 5 bases at J, with 16 bases in the middle. The CDR3 contains 15 residues. Germline CDR1 reads MNHNS; CDR2 reads SASEGT. This chain's CDR3 is CASRADGAWNEKLFF. The CDR3 coding sequence is TGTGCCAGCAGGGCCGACGGGGCTTGGAATGAAAAACTGTTTTTT.

V is TRBV9 and J is TRBJ2-2; TRBD2 aligns across 13 bases. V was clipped by 5 bases and J by 7 bases; unmatched bases: 2. Per germline, CDR1 SGDLS and CDR2 YYNGEE. This CDR3 region has 14 residues. In nucleotides, the CDR3 is TGTGCCAGCAGGGGGACTAGCGGGGACGGGGAGCTGTTTTTT. Its translation is CASRGTSGDGELFF.

On this clone itself: The same CDR3 arises from other DNA sequences in this sample as well. The chain's CDR3 is CASSGGRSSGNTIYF. Here the CDR3 DNA reads TGTGCCAGCAGTGGCGGTAGGAGCTCTGGAAACACCATATATTTT. The gene calls are TRBV6-1 and TRBJ1-3; D is uncertain. V lost 4 bases to trimming and J lost 0 bases, with 10 bases between them. This CDR3 is built from 15 residues. Germline lookup yields CDR1 MNHNS and CDR2 SASEGT.

The gene calls are TRBV4-3 and TRBJ1-2; no definite D call. The CDR3 length is 14 residues. Per germline, CDR1 LGHNA and CDR2 YSLEER. Trimming cost V 2 bases and J 8 bases, with 15 bases left between them. CDR3 coding DNA: TGCGCCAGCAGCCAACTGCGCGCCGAGCGAGGCTACACCTTC. Encoded protein: CASSQLRAERGYTF.

Turning to this clone: Additional DNA sequences in this sample encode the identical CDR3. V is TRBV7-2 and J is TRBJ2-5; D is undetermined. The length of the CDR3 is 13 residues. Germline CDR1 is SGHTA and CDR2 is FQGNSA. With 2 bases removed from V and 4 bases from J, the gap between germline ends came to 8 bases. This CDR3 reads CASSLSLGETQYF. The CDR3 DNA reads as TGTGCCAGCAGCTTAAGTCTTGGAGAGACCCAGTACTTC.

This clone came up a few times. The chain employs TRBV11-3 and TRBJ2-2; D is ambiguous. V was pared by 5 bases and J by 4 bases, with 14 bases between. The germline V gene encodes CDR1 SGHNT and CDR2 YENEEA. This CDR3 is 15 amino acids long. The CDR3 nucleotides are TGTGCCAGCAGCCTAGGGTCGGGTGCCACCGGGGAGCTGTTTTTT. As protein: CASSLGSGATGELFF.